This T cell receptor (beta chain) was sequenced for a study of cytomegalovirus exposure and HLA in healthy donors. Primers: 60 Vbeta forward and 13 Jbeta reverse. Some clones are missing from TCRdb's copy, which holds only in-frame ones; the method was immunoSEQ multiplex PCR. The sample shows fewer than 250,000 clones, 81% of them seen only once. The CDR3 covers 16 residues. Germline V gene data show CDR1 as LNHNV and CDR2 as YYDKDF (reference sequence). V was shortened by 1 base and J by 3 bases, with 15 bases between the two germline ends. The receptor comes from a man aged 35 to 55 in good health and CMV-seropositive. The rearrangement links TRBV15 to TRBJ1-1, with D unclear. The sample consisted of PBMCs. CDR3 sequence reads: CATSRVSGGGDTEAFF. The CDR3 DNA is TGTGCCACCAGCAGAGTGTCCGGAGGTGGTGACACTGAAGCTTTCTTT.